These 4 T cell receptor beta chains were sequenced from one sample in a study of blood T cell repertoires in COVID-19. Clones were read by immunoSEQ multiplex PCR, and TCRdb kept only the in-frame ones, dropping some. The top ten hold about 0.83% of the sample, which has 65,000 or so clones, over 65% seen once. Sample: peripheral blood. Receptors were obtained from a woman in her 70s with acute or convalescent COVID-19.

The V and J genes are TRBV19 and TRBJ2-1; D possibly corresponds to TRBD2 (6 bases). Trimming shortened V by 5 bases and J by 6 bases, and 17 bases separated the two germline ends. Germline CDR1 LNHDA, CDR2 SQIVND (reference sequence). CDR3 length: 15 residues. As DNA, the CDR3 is TGTGCCAGTAGTCCGCAAGGGGAGGCGTTCAATGAGCAGTTCTTC. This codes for CASSPQGEAFNEQFF.

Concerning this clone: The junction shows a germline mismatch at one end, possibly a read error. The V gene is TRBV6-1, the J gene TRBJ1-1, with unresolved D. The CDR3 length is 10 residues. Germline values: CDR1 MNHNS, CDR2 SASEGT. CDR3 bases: TGTGCCAGCAGTGAAGCTGCATACTCCTTT. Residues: CASSEAAYSF.

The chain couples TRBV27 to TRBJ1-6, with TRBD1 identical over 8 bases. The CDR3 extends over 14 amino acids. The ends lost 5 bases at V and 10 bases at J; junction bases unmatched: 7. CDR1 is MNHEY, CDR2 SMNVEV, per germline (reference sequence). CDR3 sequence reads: CASSVTGAISPLHF. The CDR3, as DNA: TGTGCCAGCAGTGTGACAGGGGCTATATCACCCCTCCACTTT.

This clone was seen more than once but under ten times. CDR3 residues: CASSQRDRAEKLFF. In DNA, the CDR3 is TGTGCCAGCAGCCAACGGGACAGGGCTGAAAAACTGTTTTTT. The chain carries TRBV3-1 (or the pseudogene TRBV3-2) and TRBJ1-4, with 9 positions matching TRBD1. Germline V CDR1 and CDR2: LGHDT, YNNKEL (reference sequence). The CDR3 contains 14 residues. V shed 2 bases and J 7 bases; nucleotides not matched to a gene: 2.